This T cell receptor (beta chain) was sequenced during a study of shared clonotypes between healthy human individuals. The data were produced by immunoSEQ multiplex PCR, yet TCRdb's version contains in-frame clones alone and is incomplete. The sample lists around 1.9 million clones, about 93% occurring once. Germline V gene lookup returns CDR1 SGDLS and CDR2 YYNGEE. The length of the CDR3 is 16 residues. The germline V and J ends were trimmed by 0 bases and 4 bases, with 13 bases remaining between them. Terminally differentiated effector memory CD45RA+ cells were excluded by CCR7 positive selection of CD45RO-negative cells.

Source material: naive CD8+ T cells from PBMCs. This TCR was sampled from a man between 18 and 29 years old in good health. Some clones in this sample may be carry-over from other donors' samples. The chain carries TRBV9 and TRBJ2-2; D may correspond to TRBD1 or TRBD2 (6 bases each). The CDR3 region is CASSVGGGGPTGELFF. The CDR3 nucleotides are TGTGCCAGCAGCGTAGGTGGTGGGGGGCCCACCGGGGAGCTGTTTTTT. Looking up the rest from reference TRBV9 and TRBJ2-2 gives the full variable domain: DSGVTQTPKHLITATGQRVTLRCSPRSGDLSVYWYQQSLDQGLQFLIQYYNGEERAKGNILERFSAQQFPDLHSELNLSSLELGDSALYFCASSVGGGGPTGELFFGEGSRLTVL.